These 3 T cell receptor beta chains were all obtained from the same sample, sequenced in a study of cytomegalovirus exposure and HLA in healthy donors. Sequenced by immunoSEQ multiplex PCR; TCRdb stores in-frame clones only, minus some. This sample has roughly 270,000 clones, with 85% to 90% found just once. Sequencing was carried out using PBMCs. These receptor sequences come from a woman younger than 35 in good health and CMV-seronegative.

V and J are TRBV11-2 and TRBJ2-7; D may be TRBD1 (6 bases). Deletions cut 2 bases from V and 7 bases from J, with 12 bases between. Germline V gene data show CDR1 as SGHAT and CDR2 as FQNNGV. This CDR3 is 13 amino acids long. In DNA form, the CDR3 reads TGTGCCAGCAGCTTAAACAGGGTGGGGGAGCAGTACTTC. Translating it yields CASSLNRVGEQYF.

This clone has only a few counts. The CDR3: CASSLDRGNEKLFF. CDR3 nucleotides: TGTGCCAGCAGCTTAGACAGGGGGAATGAAAAACTGTTTTTT. The chain combines TRBV7-2 with TRBJ1-4, with TRBD1 identical over 8 bases. Looked up from germline, CDR1 is SGHTA and CDR2 is FQGNSA. Losses at the gene ends were 1 base for V and 5 bases for J; bases not matched to a gene: 0. The CDR3 is 14 amino acids.

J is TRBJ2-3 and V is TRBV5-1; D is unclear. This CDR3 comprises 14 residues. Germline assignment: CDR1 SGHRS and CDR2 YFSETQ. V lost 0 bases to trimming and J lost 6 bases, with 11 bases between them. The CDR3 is CASSLANSRDTQYF. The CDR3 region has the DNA TGCGCCAGCAGCTTGGCCAACAGCAGGGATACGCAGTATTTT.